The clone carrying this T cell receptor beta chain was seen only a few times. The target antigen is unknown. A much more abundant neighbour one base away suggests this may be a read error. This sample stems from a study of regulatory T cells in long-lasting Graves disease. Arm-PCR of CDR3 regions and iRepertoire HTBI primers were used to build TCR beta libraries. Each CDR3 protein is one row after TCRdb ran MiXCR on the multiplex PCR reads. The sample has 450,000 to 600,000 distinct CDR3 sequences; approximately 13% are singletons. The V and J ends lost 4 bases and 11 bases respectively, with 11 bases between them. Germline V gives CDR1 SNHLY, CDR2 FYNNEI. The CDR3 has 11 amino acids. Time point defined: newly diagnosed GD, antithyroid drugs for less than 3 months. Construction of the TCR library relied on RNA isolated from PBMCs. Study observations and caveats: Thyroid tissue was not sampled; only peripheral blood was.

The same sample was also studied in work on T cells in Graves' hyperthyroidism and ophthalmopathy. That source notes: First-round RT-PCR targeting the TCR CDR3 was performed with the HTBI primer set. Onset of ophthalmopathy came a median approximately 6 months after the model predicted it.

The sequence derives from a young man with Graves disease. V usage is TRBV2 and J usage is TRBJ1-1; no firm D call. Sequenced here: peripheral blood mononuclear cells (PBMCs), sampled at new diagnosis, from a patient treated with antithyroid drugs. The CDR3 region has the DNA TGTGCCAGCAGTGGAGTCATCGCGGCTTTCTTT. This translates into CASSGVIAAFF.